Sequencing of this TCR beta chain was carried out in a study of technical replicates of blood from several donors. Some clones are missing from TCRdb's copy, which holds only in-frame ones; the method was immunoSEQ multiplex PCR. The repertoire holds more than 65,000 clones, over 75% seen once, with about 0.4% in the top ten. The V and J ends lost 7 bases and 3 bases, in that order; junction bases with no gene match: 1. The CDR3 length is 14 residues. Germline V gene lookup returns CDR1 LNHDA and CDR2 SQIVND (reference sequence). The specimen sequenced was T cells isolated from PBMCs. This sequence originates from a human donor in good health. The rearrangement joins TRBV19 to TRBJ2-1; 12 bases line up with TRBD2. In DNA form, the CDR3 reads TGTGCCAGTAAACTAGCGGGAGGCTACAATGAGCAGTTCTTC. Protein: CASKLAGGYNEQFF.